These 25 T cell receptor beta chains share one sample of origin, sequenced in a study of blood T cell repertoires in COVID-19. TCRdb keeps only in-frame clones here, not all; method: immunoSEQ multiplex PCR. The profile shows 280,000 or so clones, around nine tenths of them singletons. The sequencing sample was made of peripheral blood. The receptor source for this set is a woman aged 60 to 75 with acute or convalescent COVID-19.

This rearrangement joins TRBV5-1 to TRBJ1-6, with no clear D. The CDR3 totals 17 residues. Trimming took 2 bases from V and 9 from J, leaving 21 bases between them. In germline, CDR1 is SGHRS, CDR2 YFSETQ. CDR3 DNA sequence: TGCGCCAGCAGCTTAGTAATAGCCCGACCCTCCCTTTCACCCCTCCACTTT. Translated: CASSLVIARPSLSPLHF.

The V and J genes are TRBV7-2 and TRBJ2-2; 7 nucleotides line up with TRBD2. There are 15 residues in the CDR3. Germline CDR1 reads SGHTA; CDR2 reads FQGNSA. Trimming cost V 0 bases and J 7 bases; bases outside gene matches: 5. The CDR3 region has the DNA TGTGCCAGCAGCTTAGCTTCTAGCGGTAGCGGGGAGCTGTTTTTT. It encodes CASSLASSGSGELFF.

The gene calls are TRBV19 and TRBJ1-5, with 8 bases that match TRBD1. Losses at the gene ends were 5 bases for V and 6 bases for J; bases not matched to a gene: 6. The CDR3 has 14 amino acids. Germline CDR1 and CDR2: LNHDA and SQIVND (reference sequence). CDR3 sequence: CASSSDREGQPQHF. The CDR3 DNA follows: TGTGCCAGTAGTTCGGACAGGGAAGGTCAGCCCCAGCATTTT.

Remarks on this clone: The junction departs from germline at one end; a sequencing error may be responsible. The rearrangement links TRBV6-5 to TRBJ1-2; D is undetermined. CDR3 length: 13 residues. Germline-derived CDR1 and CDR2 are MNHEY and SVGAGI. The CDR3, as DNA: TGTGCCAGCAGTGACTCGGGGAGCTATGGCTACACCTTC. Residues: CASSDSGSYGYTF.

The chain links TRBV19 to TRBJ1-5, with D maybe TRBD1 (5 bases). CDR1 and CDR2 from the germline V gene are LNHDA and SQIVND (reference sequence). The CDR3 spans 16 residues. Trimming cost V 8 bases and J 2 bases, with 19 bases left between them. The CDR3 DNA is TGTGCCAGTGCCCCCGTCCTGGCAGGGCGCAATCAGCCCCAGCATTTT. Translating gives CASAPVLAGRNQPQHF.

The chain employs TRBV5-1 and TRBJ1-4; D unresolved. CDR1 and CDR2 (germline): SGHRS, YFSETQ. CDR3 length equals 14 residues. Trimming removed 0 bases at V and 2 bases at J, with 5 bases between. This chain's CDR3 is CASSLDSTNEKLFF. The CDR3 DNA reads TGCGCCAGCAGCTTGGACAGTACTAATGAAAAACTGTTTTTT. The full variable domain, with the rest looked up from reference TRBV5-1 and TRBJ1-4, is KAGVTQTPRYLIKTRGQQVTLSCSPISGHRSVSWYQQTPGQGLQFLFEYFSETQRNKGNFPGRFSGRQFSNSRSEMNVSTLELGDSALYLCASSLDSTNEKLFFGSGTQLSVL.

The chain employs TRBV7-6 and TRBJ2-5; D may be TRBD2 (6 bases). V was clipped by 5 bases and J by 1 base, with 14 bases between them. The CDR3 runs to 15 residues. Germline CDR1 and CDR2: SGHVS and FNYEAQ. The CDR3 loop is CASSLLAGSQETQYF. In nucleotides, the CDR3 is TGTGCCAGCAGCCTATTGGCGGGGAGCCAAGAGACCCAGTACTTC.

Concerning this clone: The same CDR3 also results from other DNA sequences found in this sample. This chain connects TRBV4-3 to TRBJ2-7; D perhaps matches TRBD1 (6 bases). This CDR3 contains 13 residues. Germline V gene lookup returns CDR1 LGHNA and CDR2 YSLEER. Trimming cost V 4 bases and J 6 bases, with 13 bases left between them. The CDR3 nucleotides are TGCGCCAGCAGCCGTGGAACAGGGAGCGAGCAGTACTTC. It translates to CASSRGTGSEQYF.

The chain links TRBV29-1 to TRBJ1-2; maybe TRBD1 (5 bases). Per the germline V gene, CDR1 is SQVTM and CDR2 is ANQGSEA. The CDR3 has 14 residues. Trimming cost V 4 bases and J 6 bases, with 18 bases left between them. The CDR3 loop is CSVGARARVDGYTF. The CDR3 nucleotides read TGCAGCGTTGGGGCCAGGGCCAGGGTCGATGGCTACACCTTC.

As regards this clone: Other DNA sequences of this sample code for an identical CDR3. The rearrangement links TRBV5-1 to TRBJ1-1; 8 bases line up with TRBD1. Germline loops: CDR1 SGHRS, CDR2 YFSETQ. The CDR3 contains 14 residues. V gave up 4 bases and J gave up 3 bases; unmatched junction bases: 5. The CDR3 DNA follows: TGCGCCAGCAGCCCAGGACAGGGTGACACTGAAGCTTTCTTT. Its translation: CASSPGQGDTEAFF.

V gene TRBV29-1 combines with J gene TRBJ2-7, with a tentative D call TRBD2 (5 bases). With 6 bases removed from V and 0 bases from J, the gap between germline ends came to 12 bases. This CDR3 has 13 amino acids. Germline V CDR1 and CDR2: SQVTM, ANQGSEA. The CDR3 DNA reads TGCAGCGTGGGAGAGGTGAACTCCTACGAGCAGTACTTC. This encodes CSVGEVNSYEQYF.

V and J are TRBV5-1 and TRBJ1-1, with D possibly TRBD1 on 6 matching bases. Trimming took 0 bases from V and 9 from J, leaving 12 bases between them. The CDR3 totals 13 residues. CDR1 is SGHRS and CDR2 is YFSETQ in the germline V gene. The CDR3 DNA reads TGCGCCAGCAGCTTGGAAGAGACAGGAAAAGCTTTCTTT. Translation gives CASSLEETGKAFF. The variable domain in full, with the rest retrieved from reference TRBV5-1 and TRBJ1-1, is KAGVTQTPRYLIKTRGQQVTLSCSPISGHRSVSWYQQTPGQGLQFLFEYFSETQRNKGNFPGRFSGRQFSNSRSEMNVSTLELGDSALYLCASSLEETGKAFFGQGTRLTVV.

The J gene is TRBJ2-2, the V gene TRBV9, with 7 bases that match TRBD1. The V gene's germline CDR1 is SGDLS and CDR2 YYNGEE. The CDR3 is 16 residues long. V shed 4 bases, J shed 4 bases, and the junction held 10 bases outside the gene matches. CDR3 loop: CASSSLGTVTTGELFF. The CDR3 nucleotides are TGTGCCAGCAGCTCCTTGGGGACAGTGACCACCGGGGAGCTGTTTTTT.

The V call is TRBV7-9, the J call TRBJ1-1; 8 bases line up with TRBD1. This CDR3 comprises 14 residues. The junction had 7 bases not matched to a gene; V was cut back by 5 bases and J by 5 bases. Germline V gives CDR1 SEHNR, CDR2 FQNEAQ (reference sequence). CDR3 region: CASSLRTGRTEAFF. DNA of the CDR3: TGTGCCAGCAGCCTTCGGACAGGGCGGACTGAAGCTTTCTTT.

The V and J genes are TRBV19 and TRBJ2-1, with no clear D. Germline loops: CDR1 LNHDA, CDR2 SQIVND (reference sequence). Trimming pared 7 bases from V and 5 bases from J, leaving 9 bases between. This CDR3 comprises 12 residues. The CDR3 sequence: CASKTENNEQFF. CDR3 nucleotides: TGTGCCAGTAAAACAGAAAACAATGAGCAGTTCTTC.

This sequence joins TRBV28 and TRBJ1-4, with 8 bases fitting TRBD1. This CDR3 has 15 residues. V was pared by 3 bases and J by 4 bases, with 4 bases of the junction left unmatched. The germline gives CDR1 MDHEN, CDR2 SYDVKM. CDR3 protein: CASSFQGALNEKLFF. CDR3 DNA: TGTGCCAGCAGTTTTCAGGGGGCTCTTAATGAAAAACTGTTTTTT.

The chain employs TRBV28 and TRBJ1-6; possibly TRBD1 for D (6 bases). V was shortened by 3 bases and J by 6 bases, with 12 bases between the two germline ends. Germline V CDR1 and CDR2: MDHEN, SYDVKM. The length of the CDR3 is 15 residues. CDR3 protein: CASSFAGASNSPLHF. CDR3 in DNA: TGTGCCAGCAGTTTCGCAGGGGCGAGTAATTCACCCCTCCACTTT.

The CDR3 spells CASSLARETQYF. The CDR3 DNA reads as TGTGCCAGCAGCTTAGCGCGAGAGACCCAGTACTTC. The chain couples TRBV7-8 to TRBJ2-5; D remains unclear. Trimming shortened V by 0 bases and J by 4 bases, and 3 bases separated the two germline ends. Germline CDR1 and CDR2: SGHVS and FQNEAQ. CDR3 length equals 12 residues.

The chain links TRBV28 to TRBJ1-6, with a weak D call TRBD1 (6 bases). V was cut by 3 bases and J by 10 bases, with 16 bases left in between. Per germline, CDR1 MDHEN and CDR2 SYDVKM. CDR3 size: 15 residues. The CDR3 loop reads CASSFQTGIRSPLHF. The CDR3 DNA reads TGTGCCAGCAGTTTCCAAACAGGGATTCGATCACCCCTCCACTTT.

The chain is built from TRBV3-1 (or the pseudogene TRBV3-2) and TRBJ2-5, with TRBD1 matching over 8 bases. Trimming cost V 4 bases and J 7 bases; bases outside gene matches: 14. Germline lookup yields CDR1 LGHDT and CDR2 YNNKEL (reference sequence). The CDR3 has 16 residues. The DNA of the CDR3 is TGTGCCAGCAGCCCAACGTCTGCAGGGGGCGGCGGGACCCAGTACTTC. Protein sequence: CASSPTSAGGGGTQYF.

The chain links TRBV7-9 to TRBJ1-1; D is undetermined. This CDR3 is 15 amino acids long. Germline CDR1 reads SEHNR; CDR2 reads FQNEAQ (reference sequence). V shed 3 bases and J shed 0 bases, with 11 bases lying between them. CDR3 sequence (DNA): TGTGCCAGCAGCTTGGGAGAGCAAGTGAACACTGAAGCTTTCTTT. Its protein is CASSLGEQVNTEAFF.

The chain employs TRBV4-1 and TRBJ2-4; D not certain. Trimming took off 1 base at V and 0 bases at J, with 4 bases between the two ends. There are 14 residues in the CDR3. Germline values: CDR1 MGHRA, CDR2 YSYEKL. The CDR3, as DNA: TGCGCCAGCAGCCAAGTAATAGCCAAAAACATTCAGTACTTC. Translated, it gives CASSQVIAKNIQYF.

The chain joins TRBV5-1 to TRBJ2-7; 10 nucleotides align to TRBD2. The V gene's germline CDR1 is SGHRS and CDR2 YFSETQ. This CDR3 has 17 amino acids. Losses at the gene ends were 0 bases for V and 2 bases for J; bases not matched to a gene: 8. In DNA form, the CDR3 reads TGCGCCAGCAGCTTGGGTCTAGCGGGGGCCTTTCCCTACGAGCAGTACTTC. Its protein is CASSLGLAGAFPYEQYF.

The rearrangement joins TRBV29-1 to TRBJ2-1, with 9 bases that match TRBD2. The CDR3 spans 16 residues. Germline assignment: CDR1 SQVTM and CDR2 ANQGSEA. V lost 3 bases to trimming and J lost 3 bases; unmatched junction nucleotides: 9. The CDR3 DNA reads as TGCAGCGTTGAGGTGGTAGCGGGAGACCTCTACAATGAGCAGTTCTTC. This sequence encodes CSVEVVAGDLYNEQFF.

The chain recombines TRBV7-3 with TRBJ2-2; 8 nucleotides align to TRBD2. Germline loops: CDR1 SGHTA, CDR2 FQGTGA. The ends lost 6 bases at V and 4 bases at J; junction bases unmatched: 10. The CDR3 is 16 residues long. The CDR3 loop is CASSQKAGVGTGELFF. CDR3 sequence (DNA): TGTGCCAGCAGTCAAAAAGCGGGAGTGGGCACCGGGGAGCTGTTTTTT.